These T cell receptor beta chains were read from a single sample in a study of CD8 T cells in Susac syndrome. TCRdb passed the immunoSEQ multiplex PCR reads through MiXCR, listing each CDR3 protein once. This table has approximately 100,000 distinct CDR3 sequences, roughly 96% appearing once. The sequenced material came from CD4+ T cells from PBMCs. The receptors were sampled from a human donor in good health. The CDR3 runs from the conserved cysteine through the conserved F or W. Each record gives: CDR3 DNA, CDR3 protein, J gene, D gene, V gene, clone size. D genes are given only for firm matches. Expanded clones get a size class; other rows say once, few or many, or leave the size out.

CDR3 DNA: TGCAGCGTTGGCGCGGGAGGGTCGGGGAATGAGCAGTTCTTC
CDR3 protein: CSVGAGGSGNEQFF
J gene: TRBJ2-1
D gene: TRBD2
V gene: TRBV29-1
clone size: -

CDR3 DNA: TGTGCCAGCAGCACCCCCCGGAGCTCCTACAATGAGCAGTTCTTC
CDR3 protein: CASSTPRSSYNEQFF
J gene: TRBJ2-1
D gene: -
V gene: TRBV3-1
clone size: once

CDR3 DNA: TGCGCCAGCAGCCAAGCCGAACAGCCGAACACCGGGGAGCTGTTTTTT
CDR3 protein: CASSQAEQPNTGELFF
J gene: TRBJ2-2
D gene: -
V gene: TRBV4-1
clone size: -

CDR3 DNA: TGTGCCAGCACCACAGGAGATTCCTTAGCCAAAAACATTCAGTACTTC
CDR3 protein: CASTTGDSLAKNIQYF
J gene: TRBJ2-4
D gene: -
V gene: TRBV6-2/TRBV6-3
clone size: once

CDR3 DNA: TGTGCCAGCAGGGCAGGGGGCCCCAAAAACATTCAGTACTTC
CDR3 protein: CASRAGGPKNIQYF
J gene: TRBJ2-4
D gene: TRBD1
V gene: TRBV6-1
clone size: -

CDR3 DNA: TGTGCCAGCAGCGTAGGATGGATCGCCGGGGAGCTGTTTTTT
CDR3 protein: CASSVGWIAGELFF
J gene: TRBJ2-2
D gene: -
V gene: TRBV9
clone size: -

CDR3 DNA: TGTGCCAGCAGTTTAGTACCTGATCCCTACGAGCAGTACTTC
CDR3 protein: CASSLVPDPYEQYF
J gene: TRBJ2-7
D gene: -
V gene: TRBV27
clone size: -

CDR3 DNA: TGTGCCAGTAGTATCGATCGAGCTTGGGCTTTCTTT
CDR3 protein: CASSIDRAWAFF
J gene: TRBJ1-1
D gene: -
V gene: TRBV19
clone size: -

CDR3 DNA: TGTGCCAGCTCTAAAACAGGGACGGGAGGCAATCAGCCCCAGCATTTT
CDR3 protein: CASSKTGTGGNQPQHF
J gene: TRBJ1-5
D gene: -
V gene: TRBV18
clone size: -

CDR3 DNA: TGTGCCAGCAGTCCGACAGGGGATGCACGTTCACCCCTCCACTTT
CDR3 protein: CASSPTGDARSPLHF
J gene: TRBJ1-6
D gene: TRBD1
V gene: TRBV12-3/TRBV12-4
clone size: -

CDR3 DNA: TGTGCCAGCACCACCCCCTCGGGAGCGGGTGCCGGGGAGCTGTTTTTT
CDR3 protein: CASTTPSGAGAGELFF
J gene: TRBJ2-2
D gene: -
V gene: TRBV28
clone size: -

CDR3 DNA: TGCAGTGTTAAGGGGACAGGGAAGTCCGGGGAGCTGTTTTTT
CDR3 protein: CSVKGTGKSGELFF
J gene: TRBJ2-2
D gene: TRBD1
V gene: TRBV20-1
clone size: -

CDR3 DNA: TGTGCCAGCAGTCTGACAGGGTTACAAGAGACCCAGTACTTC
CDR3 protein: CASSLTGLQETQYF
J gene: TRBJ2-5
D gene: TRBD1
V gene: TRBV12-3/TRBV12-4
clone size: -

CDR3 DNA: TGTGCCAGCAGTCCCGGACAGGGGTACTACCAAGAGACCCAGTACTTC
CDR3 protein: CASSPGQGYYQETQYF
J gene: TRBJ2-5
D gene: TRBD1
V gene: TRBV6-1
clone size: -

CDR3 DNA: TGTGCCAGCAGCTTTGGAAGAGCTAGCACAGATACGCAGTATTTT
CDR3 protein: CASSFGRASTDTQYF
J gene: TRBJ2-3
D gene: -
V gene: TRBV5-4
clone size: -

CDR3 DNA: TGCAGCGTCGCCCGCGTGTGGGAGCAGTTCTTC
CDR3 protein: CSVARVWEQFF
J gene: TRBJ2-1
D gene: -
V gene: TRBV29-1
clone size: once

CDR3 DNA: TGTGCCAGCAGCCCCAGCGGGAGCCCAGAGACCCAGTACTTC
CDR3 protein: CASSPSGSPETQYF
J gene: TRBJ2-5
D gene: TRBD2
V gene: TRBV4-2
clone size: once

CDR3 DNA: TGCAGCGTTGAAGATCTCAGGACGGAGTACAATGAGCAGTTCTTC
CDR3 protein: CSVEDLRTEYNEQFF
J gene: TRBJ2-1
D gene: -
V gene: TRBV29-1
clone size: -

CDR3 DNA: TGCAGCGTCCCTGACAGGACTTATGGCTACACCTTC
CDR3 protein: CSVPDRTYGYTF
J gene: TRBJ1-2
D gene: -
V gene: TRBV29-1
clone size: -

CDR3 DNA: TGTGCCATCAGTGGGATGGGGGGCACTGAAGCTTTCTTT
CDR3 protein: CAISGMGGTEAFF
J gene: TRBJ1-1
D gene: -
V gene: TRBV10-3
clone size: -

CDR3 DNA: TGCAGTGCTCCGTTAACAGTAAACTATGGCTACACCTTC
CDR3 protein: CSAPLTVNYGYTF
J gene: TRBJ1-2
D gene: -
V gene: TRBV20-1
clone size: -

CDR3 DNA: TGCGCCAGCAGCCAAGACGGCAGGGGGTCCGGGGAGCTGTTTTTT
CDR3 protein: CASSQDGRGSGELFF
J gene: TRBJ2-2
D gene: TRBD1
V gene: TRBV4-1
clone size: once

CDR3 DNA: TGTGCCAGCAGTCCCAGCCGGGGTACGGATACGCAGTATTTT
CDR3 protein: CASSPSRGTDTQYF
J gene: TRBJ2-3
D gene: -
V gene: TRBV27
clone size: -

CDR3 DNA: TGTGCCAGCAGTTATTCGTTTCCCGGGGTAAGCAATCAGCCCCAGCATTTT
CDR3 protein: CASSYSFPGVSNQPQHF
J gene: TRBJ1-5
D gene: -
V gene: TRBV6-5
clone size: -

CDR3 DNA: TGCAGTGCTAGTGGGCAGGGACAGGCGCAGGACGAGCAGTACTTC
CDR3 protein: CSASGQGQAQDEQYF
J gene: TRBJ2-7
D gene: TRBD1
V gene: TRBV20-1
clone size: -

CDR3 DNA: TGTGCCAGCAGTCCGGGACTAGCGGGAGGACGAGAGACCCAGTACTTC
CDR3 protein: CASSPGLAGGRETQYF
J gene: TRBJ2-5
D gene: TRBD2
V gene: TRBV28
clone size: -

CDR3 DNA: TGTGCCAGCAGGCAAACAGGGGGCGCCGCCTATGGCTACACCTTC
CDR3 protein: CASRQTGGAAYGYTF
J gene: TRBJ1-2
D gene: TRBD1
V gene: TRBV6-5
clone size: -

CDR3 DNA: TGTGCCAGCAGCCCTGCAACAGGGGCCCCTAACTATGGCTACACCTTC
CDR3 protein: CASSPATGAPNYGYTF
J gene: TRBJ1-2
D gene: TRBD1
V gene: TRBV5-6
clone size: -

CDR3 DNA: TGTGCCAGCAGCCCCCCGAACAGGTCCCCCTACGAGCAGTACTTC
CDR3 protein: CASSPPNRSPYEQYF
J gene: TRBJ2-7
D gene: -
V gene: TRBV9
clone size: -

CDR3 DNA: TGTGCCAGCAGCTTAACAGGGGGACCGTGGAACACTGAAGCTTTCTTT
CDR3 protein: CASSLTGGPWNTEAFF
J gene: TRBJ1-1
D gene: -
V gene: TRBV7-3
clone size: -

CDR3 DNA: TGTGCCAGCAGCTTAATTAGGGTTGGCACAGATACGCAGTATTTT
CDR3 protein: CASSLIRVGTDTQYF
J gene: TRBJ2-3
D gene: -
V gene: TRBV7-9
clone size: -

CDR3 DNA: TGTGCCAGCAGCTTGGCGGGCCGGCGGGTTCAAGAGACCCAGTACTTC
CDR3 protein: CASSLAGRRVQETQYF
J gene: TRBJ2-5
D gene: -
V gene: TRBV5-6
clone size: -

CDR3 DNA: TGCAGTGCTCGGGACAGACAAGAGACCCAGTACTTC
CDR3 protein: CSARDRQETQYF
J gene: TRBJ2-5
D gene: TRBD1
V gene: TRBV20-1
clone size: -

CDR3 DNA: TGCAGCGTCGAAAGGACAGTGAAAGAGACCCAGTACTTC
CDR3 protein: CSVERTVKETQYF
J gene: TRBJ2-5
D gene: -
V gene: TRBV29-1
clone size: -

CDR3 DNA: TGTGCCAGCGGGGGACAGGGGAGCACCGGGGAGCTGTTTTTT
CDR3 protein: CASGGQGSTGELFF
J gene: TRBJ2-2
D gene: TRBD1
V gene: TRBV2
clone size: -

CDR3 DNA: TGTGCCAGCAGCCGGACTAGCGGGTACCAAGAGACCCAGTACTTC
CDR3 protein: CASSRTSGYQETQYF
J gene: TRBJ2-5
D gene: TRBD2
V gene: TRBV3-1
clone size: few

CDR3 DNA: TGTGCCAGCTCACCCGGACGGCAACAAGAGACCCAGTACTTC
CDR3 protein: CASSPGRQQETQYF
J gene: TRBJ2-5
D gene: -
V gene: TRBV18
clone size: -

CDR3 DNA: TGCGCCAGCAGCTTACAGGGAGATGGCTACACCTTC
CDR3 protein: CASSLQGDGYTF
J gene: TRBJ1-2
D gene: -
V gene: TRBV5-1
clone size: -

CDR3 DNA: TGTGCCAGCAGTGATGAGGGTCCCACCTACGAGCAGTACTTC
CDR3 protein: CASSDEGPTYEQYF
J gene: TRBJ2-7
D gene: -
V gene: TRBV6-1
clone size: -

CDR3 DNA: TGCGCCAGCAGCTTGGGTGGACCGATCTACGAGCAGTACTTC
CDR3 protein: CASSLGGPIYEQYF
J gene: TRBJ2-7
D gene: -
V gene: TRBV5-1
clone size: -

CDR3 DNA: TGTGCCTGGAGTGTAGCGGGAGAGACCCAGTACTTC
CDR3 protein: CAWSVAGETQYF
J gene: TRBJ2-5
D gene: -
V gene: TRBV30
clone size: -

CDR3 DNA: TGTGCCTGGAGTGTAGGTTCGAGCGGGGTAACGTACTTC
CDR3 protein: CAWSVGSSGVTYF
J gene: TRBJ2-7
D gene: TRBD2
V gene: TRBV30
clone size: -

CDR3 DNA: TGTGCCAGCAGTTACACTACAGGATACGAGCAGTACTTC
CDR3 protein: CASSYTTGYEQYF
J gene: TRBJ2-7
D gene: -
V gene: TRBV6-5
clone size: -

CDR3 DNA: TGCAGTGCTAAATACATGGGAGGCTACACCTTC
CDR3 protein: CSAKYMGGYTF
J gene: TRBJ1-2
D gene: -
V gene: TRBV20-1
clone size: -

CDR3 DNA: TGTGCCAGCAGCCCACCGGGACAGGGGGCCATCTATGGCTACACCTTC
CDR3 protein: CASSPPGQGAIYGYTF
J gene: TRBJ1-2
D gene: TRBD1
V gene: TRBV7-9
clone size: few

CDR3 DNA: TGTGCCAGCAGCTATCAACAGGGGAGGAACACTGAAGCTTTCTTT
CDR3 protein: CASSYQQGRNTEAFF
J gene: TRBJ1-1
D gene: TRBD1
V gene: TRBV7-9
clone size: -

CDR3 DNA: TGTGCCAGCAGCTTAGAACTAGCGGGGGGGCCGGTTGAGCAGTTCTTC
CDR3 protein: CASSLELAGGPVEQFF
J gene: TRBJ2-1
D gene: TRBD2
V gene: TRBV7-9
clone size: -

CDR3 DNA: TGTGCCAGCAGTTACAGCGGGAGAAACAATGAGCAGTTCTTC
CDR3 protein: CASSYSGRNNEQFF
J gene: TRBJ2-1
D gene: TRBD2
V gene: TRBV6-6
clone size: -

CDR3 DNA: TGCAGCGTTGAACCACGAAAGGGGATCGCTGAAGCTTTCTTT
CDR3 protein: CSVEPRKGIAEAFF
J gene: TRBJ1-1
D gene: -
V gene: TRBV29-1
clone size: -

CDR3 DNA: TGCGCCAGCAGCCCCTCGCCCAGCGGGAGGGCTCTCTCCGGGGAGCTGTTTTTT
CDR3 protein: CASSPSPSGRALSGELFF
J gene: TRBJ2-2
D gene: TRBD2
V gene: TRBV4-1
clone size: -

CDR3 DNA: TGTGCCAGCAGCTTGGGGGGCGGGGGTAACGGGGAGACCCAGTACTTC
CDR3 protein: CASSLGGGGNGETQYF
J gene: TRBJ2-5
D gene: TRBD2
V gene: TRBV5-4
clone size: once

CDR3 DNA: TGCGCCAGCAGCTCGACTAGCGGGAGGTTCAATGAGCAGTTCTTC
CDR3 protein: CASSSTSGRFNEQFF
J gene: TRBJ2-1
D gene: TRBD2
V gene: TRBV5-1
clone size: -

CDR3 DNA: TGTGCCAGCAGCCGACAGGCGTCGCTAGCCTACGAGCAGTACTTC
CDR3 protein: CASSRQASLAYEQYF
J gene: TRBJ2-7
D gene: -
V gene: TRBV7-2
clone size: -

CDR3 DNA: TGCAGTGCCCGAGGGAACACCGGGGAGCTGTTTTTT
CDR3 protein: CSARGNTGELFF
J gene: TRBJ2-2
D gene: -
V gene: TRBV20-1
clone size: -

CDR3 DNA: TGTGCCAGCTCACCGCAACAGGCCGAAGCTTTCTTT
CDR3 protein: CASSPQQAEAFF
J gene: TRBJ1-1
D gene: -
V gene: TRBV18
clone size: -

CDR3 DNA: TGTGCCAGCAGCCCCGGGACCACCGGCGAGCAGTACTTC
CDR3 protein: CASSPGTTGEQYF
J gene: TRBJ2-7
D gene: -
V gene: TRBV3-1
clone size: -

CDR3 DNA: TGCAGCGTTGATCTGGGGCGGAATCAGCCCCAGCATTTT
CDR3 protein: CSVDLGRNQPQHF
J gene: TRBJ1-5
D gene: -
V gene: TRBV29-1
clone size: once